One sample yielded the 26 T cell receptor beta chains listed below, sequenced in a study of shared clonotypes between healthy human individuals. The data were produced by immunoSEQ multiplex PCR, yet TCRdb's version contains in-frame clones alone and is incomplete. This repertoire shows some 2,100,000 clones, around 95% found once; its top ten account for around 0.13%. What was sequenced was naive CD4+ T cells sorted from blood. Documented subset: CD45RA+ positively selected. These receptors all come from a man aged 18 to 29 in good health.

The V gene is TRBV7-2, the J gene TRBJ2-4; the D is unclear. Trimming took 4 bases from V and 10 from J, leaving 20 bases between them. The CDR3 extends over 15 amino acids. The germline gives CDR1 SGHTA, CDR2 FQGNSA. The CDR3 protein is CASSSAGRSVGIQYF. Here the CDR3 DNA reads TGTGCCAGCAGCTCGGCCGGACGATCCGTAGGGATTCAGTACTTC.

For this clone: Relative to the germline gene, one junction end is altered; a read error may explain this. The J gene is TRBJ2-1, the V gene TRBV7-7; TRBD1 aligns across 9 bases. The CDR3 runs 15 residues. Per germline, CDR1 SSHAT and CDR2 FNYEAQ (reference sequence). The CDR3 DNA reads TGTGCTAGCAGCTCGGACAGGGGTAATTACAATGAGCAGTTCTTC. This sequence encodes CASSSDRGNYNEQFF.

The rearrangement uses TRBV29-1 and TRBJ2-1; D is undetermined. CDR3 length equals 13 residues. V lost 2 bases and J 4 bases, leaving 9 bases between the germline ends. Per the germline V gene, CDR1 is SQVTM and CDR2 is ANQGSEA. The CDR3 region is CSVERSEYNEQFF. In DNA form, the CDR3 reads TGCAGCGTTGAACGGTCAGAGTACAATGAGCAGTTCTTC.

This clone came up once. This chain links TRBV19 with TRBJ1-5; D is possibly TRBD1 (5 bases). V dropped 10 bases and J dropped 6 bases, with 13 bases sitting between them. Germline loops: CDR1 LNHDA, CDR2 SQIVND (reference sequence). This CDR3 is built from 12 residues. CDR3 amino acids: CATDQGGQPQHF. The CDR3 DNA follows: TGTGCCACTGACCAGGGAGGTCAGCCCCAGCATTTT. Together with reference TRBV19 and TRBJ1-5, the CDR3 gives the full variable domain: DGGITQSPKYLFRKEGQNVTLSCEQNLNHDAMYWYRQDPGQGLRLIYYSQIVNDFQKGDIAEGYSVSREKKESFPLTVTSAQKNPTAFYLCATDQGGQPQHFGDGTRLSIL.

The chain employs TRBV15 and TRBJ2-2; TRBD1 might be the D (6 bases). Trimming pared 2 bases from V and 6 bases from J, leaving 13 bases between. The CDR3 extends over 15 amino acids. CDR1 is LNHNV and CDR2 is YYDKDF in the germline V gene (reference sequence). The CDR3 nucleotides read TGTGCCACCAGCAGAAAGAAAACAGGGTCCGGGGAGCTGTTTTTT. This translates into CATSRKKTGSGELFF.

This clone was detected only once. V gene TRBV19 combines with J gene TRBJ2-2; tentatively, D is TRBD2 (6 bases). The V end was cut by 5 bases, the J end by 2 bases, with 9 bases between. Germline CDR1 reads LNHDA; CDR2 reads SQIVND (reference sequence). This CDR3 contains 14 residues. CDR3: CASSVGLNTGELFF. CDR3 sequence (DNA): TGTGCCAGTAGTGTGGGACTTAACACCGGGGAGCTGTTTTTT.

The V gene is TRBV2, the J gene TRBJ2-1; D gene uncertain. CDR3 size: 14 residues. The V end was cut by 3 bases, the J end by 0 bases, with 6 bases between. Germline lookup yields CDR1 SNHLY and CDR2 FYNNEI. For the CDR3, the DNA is TGTGCCAGCAGTGAGCGGTACTCCTACAATGAGCAGTTCTTC. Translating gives CASSERYSYNEQFF. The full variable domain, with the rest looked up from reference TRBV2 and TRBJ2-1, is EPEVTQTPSHQVTQMGQEVILRCVPISNHLYFYWYRQILGQKVEFLVSFYNNEISEKSEIFDDQFSVERPDGSNFTLKIRSTKLEDSAMYFCASSERYSYNEQFFGPGTRLTVL.

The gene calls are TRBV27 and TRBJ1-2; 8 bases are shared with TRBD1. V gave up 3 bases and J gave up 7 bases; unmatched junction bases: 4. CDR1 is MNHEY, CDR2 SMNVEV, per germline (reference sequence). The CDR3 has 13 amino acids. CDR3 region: CASSFRTGIGYTF. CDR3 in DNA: TGTGCCAGCAGTTTTAGGACAGGGATTGGCTACACCTTC.

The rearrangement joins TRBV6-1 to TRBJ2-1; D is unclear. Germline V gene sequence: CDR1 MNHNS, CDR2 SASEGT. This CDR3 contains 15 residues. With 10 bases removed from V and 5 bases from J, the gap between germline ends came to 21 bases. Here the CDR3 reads CATSGLGSINNEQFF. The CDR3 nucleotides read TGTGCCACCTCCGGGCTGGGAAGCATCAACAATGAGCAGTTCTTC.

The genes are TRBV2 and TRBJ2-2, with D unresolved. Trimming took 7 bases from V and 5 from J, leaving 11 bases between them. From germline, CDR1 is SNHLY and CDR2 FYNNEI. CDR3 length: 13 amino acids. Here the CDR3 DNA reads TGTGCCAGCAAGCAGGACCTAACCGGGGAGCTGTTTTTT. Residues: CASKQDLTGELFF. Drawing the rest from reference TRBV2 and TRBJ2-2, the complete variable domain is EPEVTQTPSHQVTQMGQEVILRCVPISNHLYFYWYRQILGQKVEFLVSFYNNEISEKSEIFDDQFSVERPDGSNFTLKIRSTKLEDSAMYFCASKQDLTGELFFGEGSRLTVL.

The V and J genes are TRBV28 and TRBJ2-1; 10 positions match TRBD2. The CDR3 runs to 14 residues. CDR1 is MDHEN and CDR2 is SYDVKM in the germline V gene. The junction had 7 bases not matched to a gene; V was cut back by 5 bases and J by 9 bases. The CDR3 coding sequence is TGTGCCAGCAGTGCCAGCGGGGGGGCGGTTGAGCAGTTCTTC. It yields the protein CASSASGGAVEQFF.

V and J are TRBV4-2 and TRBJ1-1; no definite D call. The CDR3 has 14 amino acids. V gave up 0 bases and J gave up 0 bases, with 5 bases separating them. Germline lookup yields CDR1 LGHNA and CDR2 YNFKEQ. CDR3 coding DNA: TGTGCCAGCAGCCAAGATAATGTGAACACTGAAGCTTTCTTT. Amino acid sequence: CASSQDNVNTEAFF.

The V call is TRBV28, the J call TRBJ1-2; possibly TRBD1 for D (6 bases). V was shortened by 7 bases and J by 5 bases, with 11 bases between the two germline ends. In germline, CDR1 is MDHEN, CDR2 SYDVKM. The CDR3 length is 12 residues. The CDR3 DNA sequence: TGTGCCAGCACCAGGACAGATTATGGCTACACCTTC. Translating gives CASTRTDYGYTF.

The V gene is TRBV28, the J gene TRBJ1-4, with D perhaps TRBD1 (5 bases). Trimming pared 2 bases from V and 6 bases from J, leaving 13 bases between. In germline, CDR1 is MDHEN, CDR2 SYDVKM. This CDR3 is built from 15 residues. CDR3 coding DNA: TGTGCCAGCAGTTTACCTGAGACAGTTGATGAAAAACTGTTTTTT. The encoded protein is CASSLPETVDEKLFF.

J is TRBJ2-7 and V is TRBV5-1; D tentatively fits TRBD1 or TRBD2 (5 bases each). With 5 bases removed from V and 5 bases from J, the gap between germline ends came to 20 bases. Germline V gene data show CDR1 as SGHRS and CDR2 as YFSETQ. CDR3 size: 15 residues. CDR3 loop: CASRGAPTGAHEQYF. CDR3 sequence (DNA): TGCGCCAGCAGAGGTGCGCCCACCGGGGCCCACGAGCAGTACTTC.

The CDR3 DNA reads TGTGCCAGCAGGGTGAGCGGGAGGGGAAATTGGGATACGCAGTATTTT. The encoded protein is CASRVSGRGNWDTQYF. The chain joins TRBV2 to TRBJ2-3, with 10 positions matching TRBD2. Germline loops: CDR1 SNHLY, CDR2 FYNNEI. The CDR3 runs 16 residues. V dropped 6 bases and J dropped 6; count of bases not matched to a gene: 12.

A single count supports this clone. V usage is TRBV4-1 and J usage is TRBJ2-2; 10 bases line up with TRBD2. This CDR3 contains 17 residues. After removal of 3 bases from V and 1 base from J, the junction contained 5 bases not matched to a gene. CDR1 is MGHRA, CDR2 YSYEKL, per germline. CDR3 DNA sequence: TGCGCCAGCAGCCACCTTAGCGGGGGGTGGAACACCGGGGAGCTGTTTTTT. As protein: CASSHLSGGWNTGELFF.

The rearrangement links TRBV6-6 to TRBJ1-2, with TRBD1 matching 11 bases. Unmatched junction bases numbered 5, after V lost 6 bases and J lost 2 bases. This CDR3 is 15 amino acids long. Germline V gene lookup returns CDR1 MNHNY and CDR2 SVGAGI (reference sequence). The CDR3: CASREGQGGNYGYTF. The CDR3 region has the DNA TGTGCCAGCAGGGAGGGACAGGGGGGCAACTATGGCTACACCTTC.

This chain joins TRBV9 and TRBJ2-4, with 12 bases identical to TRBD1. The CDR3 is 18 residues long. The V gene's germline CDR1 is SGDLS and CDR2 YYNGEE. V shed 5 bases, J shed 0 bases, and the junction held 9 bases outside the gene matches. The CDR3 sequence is CASRRRDRGLLAKNIQYF. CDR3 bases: TGTGCCAGCAGACGCCGGGACAGGGGGCTTTTAGCCAAAAACATTCAGTACTTC.

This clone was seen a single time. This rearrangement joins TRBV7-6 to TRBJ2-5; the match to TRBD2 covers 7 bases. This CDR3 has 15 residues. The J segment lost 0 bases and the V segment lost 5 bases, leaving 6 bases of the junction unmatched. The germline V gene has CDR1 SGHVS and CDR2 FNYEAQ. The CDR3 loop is CASSPMTSHQETQYF. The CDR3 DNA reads TGTGCCAGCAGCCCGATGACTAGCCACCAAGAGACCCAGTACTTC.

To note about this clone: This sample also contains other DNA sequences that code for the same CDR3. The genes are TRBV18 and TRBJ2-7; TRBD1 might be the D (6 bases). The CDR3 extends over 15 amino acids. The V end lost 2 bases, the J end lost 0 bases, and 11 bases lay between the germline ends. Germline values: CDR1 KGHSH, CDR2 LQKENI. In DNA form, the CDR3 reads TGTGCCAGCTCACCAGGCACAGGGATCTCCTACGAGCAGTACTTC. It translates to CASSPGTGISYEQYF. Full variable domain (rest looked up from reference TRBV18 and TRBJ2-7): NAGVMQNPRHLVRRRGQEARLRCSPMKGHSHVYWYRQLPEEGLKFMVYLQKENIIDESGMPKERFSAEFPKEGPSILRIQQVVRGDSAAYFCASSPGTGISYEQYFGPGTRLTVT.

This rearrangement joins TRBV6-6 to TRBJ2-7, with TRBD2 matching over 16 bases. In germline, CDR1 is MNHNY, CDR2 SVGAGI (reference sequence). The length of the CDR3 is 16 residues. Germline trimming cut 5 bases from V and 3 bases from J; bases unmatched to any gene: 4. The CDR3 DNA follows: TGTGCCAGCAGTCGCGGGACTAGCGGGGGGGGCTACGAGCAGTACTTC. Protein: CASSRGTSGGGYEQYF.

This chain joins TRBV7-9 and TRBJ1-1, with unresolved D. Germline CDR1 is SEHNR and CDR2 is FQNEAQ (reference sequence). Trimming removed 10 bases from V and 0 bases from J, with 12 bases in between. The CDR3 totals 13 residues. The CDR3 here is CATLGIMNTEAFF. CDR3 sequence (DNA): TGTGCCACCCTGGGCATCATGAACACTGAAGCTTTCTTT.

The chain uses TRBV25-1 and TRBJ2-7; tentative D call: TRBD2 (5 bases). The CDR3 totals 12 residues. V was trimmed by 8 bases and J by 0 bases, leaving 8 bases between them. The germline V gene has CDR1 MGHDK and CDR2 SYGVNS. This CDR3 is CASGRDSYEQYF. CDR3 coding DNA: TGTGCCAGCGGCCGGGACTCCTACGAGCAGTACTTC.

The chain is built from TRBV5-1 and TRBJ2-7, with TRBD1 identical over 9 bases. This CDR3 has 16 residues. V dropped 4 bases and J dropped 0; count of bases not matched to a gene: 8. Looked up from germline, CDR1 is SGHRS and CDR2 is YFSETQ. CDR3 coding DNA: TGCGCCAGCAGCCCCCTAGGGGGACAGGGCTCCTACGAGCAGTACTTC. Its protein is CASSPLGGQGSYEQYF.

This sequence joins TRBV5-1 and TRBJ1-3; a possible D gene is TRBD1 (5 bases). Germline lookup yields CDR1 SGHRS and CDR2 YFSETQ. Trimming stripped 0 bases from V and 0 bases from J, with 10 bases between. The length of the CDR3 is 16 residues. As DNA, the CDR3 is TGCGCCAGCAGCTTGGGTGACAGTCACTCTGGAAACACCATATATTTT. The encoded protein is CASSLGDSHSGNTIYF.